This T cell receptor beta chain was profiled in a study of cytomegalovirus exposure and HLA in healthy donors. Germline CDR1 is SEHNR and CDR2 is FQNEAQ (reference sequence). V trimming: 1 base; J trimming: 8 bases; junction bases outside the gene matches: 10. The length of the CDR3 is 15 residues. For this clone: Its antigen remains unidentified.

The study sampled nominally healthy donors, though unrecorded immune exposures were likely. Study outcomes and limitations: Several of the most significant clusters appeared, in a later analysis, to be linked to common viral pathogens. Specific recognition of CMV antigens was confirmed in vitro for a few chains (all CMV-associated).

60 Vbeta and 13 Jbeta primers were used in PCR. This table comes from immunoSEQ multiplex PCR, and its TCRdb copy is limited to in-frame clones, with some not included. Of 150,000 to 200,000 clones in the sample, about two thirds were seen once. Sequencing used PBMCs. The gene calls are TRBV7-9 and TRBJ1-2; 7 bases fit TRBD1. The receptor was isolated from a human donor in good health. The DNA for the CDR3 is TGTGCCAGCAGCTTAGAGGGCAGGGGGATCGGCGGCTACACCTTC. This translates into CASSLEGRGIGGYTF.